This T cell receptor beta chain was recorded in a study of early T cells in non-severe SARS-CoV-2 infection. Study as a whole: Sequencing of bulk RNA from unsorted whole blood was done, without chain pairing. General study results and limits: Reliance on VDJdb matching favored anti-spike CD8 responses; private and CD4 specificities were missed.

Individual cDNA molecules were tagged with unique molecular identifiers, the study reported. TCRdb independently ran MiXCR on the 5' RACE reads; one entry per CDR3 protein. Of 52,000 or so distinct CDR3 sequences listed, about 7.1% are singletons. V dropped 4 bases and J dropped 0 bases, with 17 bases sitting between them. Germline CDR1 and CDR2: SGHDT and YYEEEE. This CDR3 has 17 residues. This clonotype was recorded at least ten times. The target antigen is unknown. The clonotype originates from an adult who was a healthcare worker with PCR-confirmed SARS-CoV-2 infection or an uninfected control (not recorded which). This chain joins TRBV5-6 and TRBJ2-1, with D maybe TRBD2 (7 bases). Sequencing was performed on whole blood, taken at baseline. In DNA, the CDR3 is TGTGCCAGCAGCCGCGGGCGGGCGGGGGCCTCCTACAATGAGCAGTTCTTC. Translation: CASSRGRAGASYNEQFF. Drawing the rest from reference TRBV5-6 and TRBJ2-1, the complete variable domain is DAGVTQSPTHLIKTRGQQVTLRCSPKSGHDTVSWYQQALGQGPQFIFQYYEEEERQRGNFPDRFSGHQFPNYSSELNVNALLLGDSALYLCASSRGRAGASYNEQFFGPGTRLTVL.